The 22 T cell receptor beta chains below come from one sample, sequenced in a study of regulatory T cells in long-lasting Graves disease. Time point in this sample: persistent/refractory GD, antithyroid drugs over 5 years with positive TRAb. PBMC RNA was the source of the TCR library. To make TCR beta libraries, researchers used iRepertoire HTBI primers and Arm-PCR of CDR3 regions. TCRdb independently ran MiXCR on the multiplex PCR reads; one entry per CDR3 protein. The table records 300,000 to 350,000 distinct CDR3 sequences, around a fifth of them present only once. The sequenced sample was peripheral blood mononuclear cells (PBMCs), obtained when the disease was refractory, from a patient treated with antithyroid drugs. The receptors here all came from a female donor with Graves disease.

This clonotype was detected ten times or more. V gene TRBV12-3 or TRBV12-4 combines with J gene TRBJ1-5; D is undetermined. This CDR3 has 14 amino acids. The germline V and J ends were trimmed by 4 bases and 3 bases, with 10 bases remaining between them. The CDR3: CASSWDTTNQPQHF. CDR3 in DNA: TGTGCCAGCAGTTGGGATACTACCAATCAGCCCCAGCATTTT.

This sequence joins TRBV7-2 and TRBJ2-3, with unresolved D. This CDR3 is 15 amino acids long. Deletions cut 1 base from V and 2 bases from J, with 10 bases between. The germline V gene has CDR1 SGHTA and CDR2 FQGNSA. The CDR3 nucleotides read TGTGCCAGCAGCTTAGTCGCGGCCTCCACAGATACGCAGTATTTT. Encoded protein: CASSLVAASTDTQYF.

J is TRBJ2-7 and V is TRBV19; the D gene is possibly TRBD2 (6 bases). Trimming shortened V by 5 bases and J by 5 bases, and 22 bases separated the two germline ends. There are 16 residues in the CDR3. Germline CDR1 is LNHDA and CDR2 is SQIVND (reference sequence). CDR3 nucleotides: TGTGCCAGTAGTGTGTTACAGAGGGCACTAGCAGACGAGCAGTACTTC. Protein sequence: CASSVLQRALADEQYF.

This clonotype has more than one count but fewer than ten. The V gene is TRBV7-9, the J gene TRBJ1-2; perhaps TRBD1 as D (6 bases). CDR1 is SEHNR, CDR2 FQNEAQ, per germline (reference sequence). CDR3 size: 18 residues. V lost 5 bases to trimming and J lost 0 bases, with 22 bases between them. CDR3 sequence: CASSPPEGGLIANYGYTF. The CDR3 nucleotides read TGTGCCAGCAGCCCTCCCGAGGGGGGTTTAATAGCTAACTATGGCTACACCTTC.

This chain uses TRBV11-1 with TRBJ1-1; 9 bases map to TRBD1. CDR1 and CDR2 from the germline V gene are SGHAT and FQDESV (reference sequence). The CDR3 covers 16 residues. Trimming cost V 5 bases and J 6 bases; bases outside gene matches: 13. For the CDR3, the DNA is TGTGCCAGCAGCCACTGGACAGGGGAGGGCAGCGCTGAAGCTTTCTTT. It encodes CASSHWTGEGSAEAFF.

The chain couples TRBV4-2 to TRBJ2-3; 9 bases align to TRBD2. Germline-derived CDR1 and CDR2 are LGHNA and YNFKEQ. V lost 0 bases and J lost 7; bases outside the gene matches: 11. The CDR3 extends over 17 amino acids. CDR3 residues: CASSQDPPGLAAHTQYF. CDR3 sequence (DNA): TGTGCCAGCAGCCAAGACCCCCCGGGACTAGCCGCACATACGCAGTATTTT.

There are a few counts of this clonotype. This sequence joins TRBV14 and TRBJ1-1, with a weak D call TRBD1 (5 bases). V was clipped by 2 bases and J by 7 bases, with 11 bases between them. Germline CDR1 SGHDN, CDR2 FVKESK. The CDR3 totals 13 residues. Here the CDR3 DNA reads TGTGCCAGCAGCCAACAGGGCACAAGTGAAGCTTTCTTT. It codes for CASSQQGTSEAFF.

V is TRBV5-4 and J is TRBJ1-1, with 8 bases that match TRBD1. J gave up 8 bases and V 4 bases, and 10 bases lay outside the gene matches. Germline assignment: CDR1 SGHNT and CDR2 YYREEE (reference sequence). The CDR3 length is 14 residues. The CDR3 coding sequence is TGTGCCAGCAGCCGTGACAGGGGAAGGTGGGAAGCTTTCTTT. Translated: CASSRDRGRWEAFF.

The chain has TRBV5-5 and TRBJ1-5; D unclear. V lost 2 bases and J lost 5, with 8 bases in between. This CDR3 spans 13 amino acids. Per the germline V gene, CDR1 is SGHKS and CDR2 is YYEKEE (reference sequence). CDR3 in DNA: TGTGCCAGCAGCTTTTCTCGAGATCAGCCCCAGCATTTT. Its protein product is CASSFSRDQPQHF.

This clonotype was found many times. The J gene is TRBJ2-5, the V gene TRBV7-8; TRBD2 aligns across 9 bases. In germline, CDR1 is SGHVS, CDR2 FQNEAQ. CDR3 length: 19 residues. Unmatched junction bases numbered 22, after V lost 6 bases and J lost 5 bases. In DNA form, the CDR3 reads TGTGCCAGCAGTTTCCTGATTAACGCGGGAGGGCCTGGAGTTGAGACCCAGTACTTC. Translating gives CASSFLINAGGPGVETQYF.

The chain joins TRBV2 to TRBJ1-4; no reliable D call. V was clipped by 6 bases and J by 7 bases, with 15 bases between them. The CDR3 has 14 residues. CDR1 is SNHLY and CDR2 is FYNNEI in the germline V gene. DNA of the CDR3: TGTGCCAGCAGCCTCGGGAGCTTGCCTGAAAAACTGTTTTTT. Its protein is CASSLGSLPEKLFF. Full variable domain (remainder filled in from reference TRBV2 and TRBJ1-4): EPEVTQTPSHQVTQMGQEVILRCVPISNHLYFYWYRQILGQKVEFLVSFYNNEISEKSEIFDDQFSVERPDGSNFTLKIRSTKLEDSAMYFCASSLGSLPEKLFFGSGTQLSVL.

The table lists this clonotype with many counts. The J gene is TRBJ2-4, the V gene TRBV12-3 or TRBV12-4; D possibly corresponds to TRBD2 (6 bases). The V end lost 2 bases, the J end lost 0 bases, and 20 bases lay between the germline ends. CDR3 length: 19 amino acids. CDR3: CASSLSTSPTLLAKNIQYF. CDR3 DNA sequence: TGTGCCAGCAGTTTAAGCACTAGCCCCACTCTGTTAGCCAAAAACATTCAGTACTTC.

Ten or more counts support this clonotype. V usage is TRBV7-9 and J usage is TRBJ2-5, with D possibly matching TRBD2 (6 bases). CDR3 length equals 14 residues. V was cut by 1 base and J by 7 bases, with 13 bases left in between. Germline V gives CDR1 SEHNR, CDR2 FQNEAQ (reference sequence). The CDR3 DNA sequence: TGTGCCAGCAGCTTAGTTCCTAGCGAGGGGACCCAGTACTTC. Encoded protein: CASSLVPSEGTQYF.

The rearrangement links TRBV5-1 to TRBJ1-1; perhaps TRBD1 as D (5 bases). V dropped 0 bases and J dropped 0 bases, with 18 bases sitting between them. There are 18 residues in the CDR3. Germline V lookup: CDR1 SGHRS, CDR2 YFSETQ. CDR3 DNA sequence: TGCGCCAGCAGCTTGGCCAAGGGGCAGGCGACTTTGAACACTGAAGCTTTCTTT. Protein sequence: CASSLAKGQATLNTEAFF.

The V and J genes are TRBV20-1 and TRBJ2-5; D is uncertain. Germline assignment: CDR1 DFQATT and CDR2 SNEGSKA (reference sequence). CDR3 length: 15 residues. Between the trimmed V and J ends, which lost 0 bases and 0 bases, there was a span of 11 bases. DNA of the CDR3: TGCAGTGCTAGAGATTCATTGGCTTACCAAGAGACCCAGTACTTC. It encodes CSARDSLAYQETQYF.

The chain joins TRBV6-1 to TRBJ1-2; 10 positions agree with TRBD1. The CDR3 has 13 amino acids. In germline, CDR1 is MNHNS, CDR2 SASEGT. Germline trimming cut 3 bases from V and 7 bases from J; bases unmatched to any gene: 2. Written as DNA, the CDR3 is TGTGCCAGCAGTGACAGGGACAGGGGTGGCTACACCTTC. Protein product: CASSDRDRGGYTF.

With regard to this clonotype: Only one base separates this from a far larger clonotype, so it likely reflects a read error. The V gene is TRBV5-8, the J gene TRBJ1-2; 8 bases match TRBD1. V shed 5 bases and J 3 bases; nucleotides not matched to a gene: 3. Germline-derived CDR1 and CDR2 are SGHTS and YDEGEE. The CDR3 has 13 amino acids. The CDR3 region has the DNA TGTGCCAGCAGTCAACAGGGGGACTATGGCTACACCTTC. This sequence encodes CASSQQGDYGYTF. Supplemented by reference TRBV5-8 and TRBJ1-2, the full variable domain reads EAGVTQSPTHLIKTRGQQATLRCSPISGHTSVYWYQQALGLGLQFLLWYDEGEERNRGNFPPRFSGRQFPNYSSELNVNALELEDSALYLCASSQQGDYGYTFGSGTRLTVV.

The chain couples TRBV10-3 to TRBJ2-5; 8 positions match TRBD2. The germline gives CDR1 ENHRY, CDR2 SYGVKD. The CDR3 is 12 residues long. J gave up 3 bases and V 7 bases, and 1 base lay outside the gene matches. CDR3 in DNA: TGTGCCATCAAGGGACTAGAAGAGACCCAGTACTTC. This codes for CAIKGLEETQYF.

This rearrangement joins TRBV6-2 or TRBV6-3 to TRBJ1-5; the D gene is possibly TRBD1 (6 bases). The V end was cut by 0 bases, the J end by 6 bases, with 15 bases between. CDR1 is MNHEY, CDR2 SVGEGT, per germline. This CDR3 has 16 residues. The CDR3 loop is CASSYSTGGLSQPQHF. For the CDR3, the DNA is TGTGCCAGCAGTTACTCAACCGGGGGCCTAAGTCAGCCCCAGCATTTT.

For this clonotype: A far bigger clonotype differs at one base, so this is likely a read error. V gene TRBV7-2 combines with J gene TRBJ1-2, with 7 bases matching TRBD1. CDR3 length: 14 amino acids. The germline CDR1 and CDR2 sequences are SGHTA and FQGNSA. V shed 1 base and J 2 bases; nucleotides not matched to a gene: 1. CDR3 in amino acids: CASSLGGQNYGYTF. Written as DNA, the CDR3 is TGTGCCAGCAGCTTAGGGGGACAGAACTATGGCTACACCTTC.

This clonotype was counted many times. CDR3 DNA sequence: TGTGCCAGCAGCTCCTGGGCAGAAAGCAATCAGCCCCAGCATTTT. This gives the protein CASSSWAESNQPQHF. This chain links TRBV5-6 with TRBJ1-5; D call uncertain. Between the trimmed V and J ends, which lost 3 bases and 1 base, there was a span of 11 bases. CDR1 and CDR2 from the germline V gene are SGHDT and YYEEEE. The CDR3 has 15 residues.

In this sample, this clonotype turned up many times. The chain links TRBV13 to TRBJ2-7, with D perhaps TRBD1 (6 bases). Germline loops: CDR1 PRHDT, CDR2 FYEKMQ (reference sequence). The CDR3 contains 15 residues. V was cut by 4 bases and J by 3 bases, with 16 bases left in between. The CDR3 spells CASSYTLRDNYEQYF. The CDR3 region has the DNA TGTGCCAGCAGCTACACTCTCCGGGACAACTACGAGCAGTACTTC.